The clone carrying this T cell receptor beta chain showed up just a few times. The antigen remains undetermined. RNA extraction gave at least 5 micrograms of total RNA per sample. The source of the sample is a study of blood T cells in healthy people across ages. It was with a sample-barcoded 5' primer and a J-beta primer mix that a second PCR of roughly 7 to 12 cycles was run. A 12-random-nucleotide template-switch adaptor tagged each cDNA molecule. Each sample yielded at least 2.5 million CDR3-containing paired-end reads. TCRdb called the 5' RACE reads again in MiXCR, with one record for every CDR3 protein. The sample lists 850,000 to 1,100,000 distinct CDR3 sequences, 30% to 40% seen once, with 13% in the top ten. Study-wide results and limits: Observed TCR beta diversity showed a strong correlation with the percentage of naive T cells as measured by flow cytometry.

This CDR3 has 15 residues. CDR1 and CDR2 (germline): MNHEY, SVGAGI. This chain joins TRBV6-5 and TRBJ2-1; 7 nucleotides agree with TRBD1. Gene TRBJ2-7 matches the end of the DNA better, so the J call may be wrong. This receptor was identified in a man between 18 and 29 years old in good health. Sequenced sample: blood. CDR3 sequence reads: CASSYRQGRVLEQYF. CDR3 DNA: TGTGCCAGCAGTTACAGACAGGGTCGGGTGCTCGAGCAGTACTTC.